These 26 T cell receptor beta chains originate from one sample sequenced in a study of cytomegalovirus exposure and HLA in healthy donors. The PCR was carried out with 60 Vbeta primers and 13 Jbeta primers. The assay was immunoSEQ multiplex PCR, and TCRdb's table has in-frame clones only and misses some. The table lists some 200,000 clones. Sample: PBMCs. The receptor source for this set is a woman aged 18-29 years in good health and CMV-seropositive.

This chain joins TRBV5-4 and TRBJ2-4, with TRBD2 matching over 7 bases. Germline V CDR1 and CDR2: SGHNT, YYREEE (reference sequence). V trimming: 4 bases; J trimming: 10 bases; junction bases outside the gene matches: 17. This CDR3 comprises 16 residues. DNA for the CDR3: TGTGCCAGCAGCGGGGGGGAGGGAGGGCTTTTAGGGATTCAGTACTTC. This encodes CASSGGEGGLLGIQYF. Filled out from reference TRBV5-4 and TRBJ2-4, the complete variable domain reads ETGVTQSPTHLIKTRGQQVTLRCSSQSGHNTVSWYQQALGQGPQFIFQYYREEENGRGNFPPRFSGLQFPNYSSELNVNALELDDSALYLCASSGGEGGLLGIQYFGAGTRLSVL.

V is TRBV9 and J is TRBJ1-1; D not certain. V was trimmed by 2 bases and J by 7 bases, leaving 15 bases between them. This CDR3 is 14 amino acids long. Germline loops: CDR1 SGDLS, CDR2 YYNGEE. CDR3 residues: CASSVRVEGVEAFF. The CDR3 region has the DNA TGTGCCAGCAGCGTGCGCGTAGAGGGAGTTGAAGCTTTCTTT.

V usage is TRBV9 and J usage is TRBJ2-3; 9 nucleotides agree with TRBD1. Germline CDR1 SGDLS, CDR2 YYNGEE. V lost 4 bases, J lost 6 bases, and 6 bases stayed unmatched. This CDR3 contains 14 residues. CDR3 sequence reads: CASSLTGGRDTQYF. The CDR3 bases are TGTGCCAGCAGCCTAACAGGGGGCAGGGATACGCAGTATTTT.

V usage is TRBV11-3 and J usage is TRBJ1-6; D ambiguous. The CDR3 spans 13 residues. Deletions cut 2 bases from V and 9 bases from J, with 8 bases between. In germline, CDR1 is SGHNT, CDR2 YENEEA. Here the CDR3 DNA reads TGTGCCAGCAGCTTATCCATTAGTTCACCCCTCCACTTT. Protein: CASSLSISSPLHF.

This chain connects TRBV6-4 to TRBJ1-2; no reliable D call. The V gene lost 2 bases and the J gene lost 8 bases, with 9 bases spanning the gap. Germline CDR1 reads MRHNA; CDR2 reads SNTAGT. The CDR3 has 12 residues. CDR3 DNA: TGTGCCAGCAGTGACAGGACGGGAGGCTACACCTTC. It is translated as CASSDRTGGYTF.

The chain recombines TRBV12-2 with TRBJ2-2; the table's D call of TRBD2 was not tested on the DNA. TRBV12-2 is a recognized pseudogene. The CDR3 loop spans 13 amino acids. The CDR3 coding sequence is TGTGCAAGTCGCTTAACTAGGCCCGGGGAGCTGTTTTTT. Residues: CASRLTRPGELFF.

V usage is TRBV5-1 and J usage is TRBJ2-2; 10 bases match TRBD2. Germline CDR1 SGHRS, CDR2 YFSETQ. This CDR3 contains 15 residues. V was clipped by 4 bases and J by 5 bases; unmatched bases: 5. CDR3 DNA sequence: TGCGCCAGCAGCATGCTAGCGGGGGAGACCGGGGAGCTGTTTTTT. This gives the protein CASSMLAGETGELFF. Filled out from reference TRBV5-1 and TRBJ2-2, the complete variable domain reads KAGVTQTPRYLIKTRGQQVTLSCSPISGHRSVSWYQQTPGQGLQFLFEYFSETQRNKGNFPGRFSGRQFSNSRSEMNVSTLELGDSALYLCASSMLAGETGELFFGEGSRLTVL.

The rearrangement joins TRBV18 to TRBJ2-2; 9 bases fit TRBD2. Germline loops: CDR1 KGHSH, CDR2 LQKENI. The CDR3 has 16 amino acids. The trim removed 3 bases at V and 1 base at J, leaving 3 bases unmatched. The CDR3 reads CASSPTAGGNTGELFF. CDR3 DNA: TGTGCCAGCTCACCCACAGCGGGGGGGAACACCGGGGAGCTGTTTTTT.

About this clone itself: Other DNA variants within this sample encode the same CDR3. The chain joins TRBV29-1 to TRBJ2-6; maybe TRBD1 (5 bases). The V end was cut by 5 bases, the J end by 0 bases, with 8 bases between. In germline, CDR1 is SQVTM, CDR2 ANQGSEA. The CDR3 runs to 14 residues. CDR3 in amino acids: CSVPGYSGANVLTF. CDR3 sequence (DNA): TGCAGCGTTCCAGGGTACTCTGGGGCCAACGTCCTGACTTTC.

The chain uses TRBV12-2 and TRBJ1-4; TRBD1, the table's D call, lacks a check against the DNA. TRBV12-2 represents a pseudogene. The CDR3 totals 18 residues. In nucleotides, the CDR3 is TGTGCAAGTCGCTTAGTTCGGCAGGGGAAAGGGTATAATGAAAAACTGTTTTTT. Amino acid sequence: CASRLVRQGKGYNEKLFF.

The rearrangement joins TRBV27 to TRBJ1-1; D may be TRBD1 (6 bases). CDR1 is MNHEY, CDR2 SMNVEV, per germline (reference sequence). Trimming took off 7 bases at V and 4 bases at J, with 19 bases between the two ends. This CDR3 spans 15 amino acids. The CDR3 DNA is TGTGCCAGCACCCGTGAGGGGGGGCTGGGCACTGAAGCTTTCTTT. Residues: CASTREGGLGTEAFF.

The chain combines TRBV14 with TRBJ1-5, with D hard to call. The V end lost 3 bases, the J end lost 2 bases, and 23 bases lay between the germline ends. CDR1 is SGHDN and CDR2 is FVKESK in the germline V gene. This CDR3 spans 19 amino acids. The CDR3 DNA reads TGTGCCAGCAGCCACCCCCCCTCGGCGGCAGCTTGGGGCAATCAGCCCCAGCATTTT. Its protein product is CASSHPPSAAAWGNQPQHF. Filled out from reference TRBV14 and TRBJ1-5, the complete variable domain reads EAGVTQFPSHSVIEKGQTVTLRCDPISGHDNLYWYRRVMGKEIKFLLHFVKESKQDESGMPNNRFLAERTGGTYSTLKVQPAELEDSGVYFCASSHPPSAAAWGNQPQHFGDGTRLSIL.

The chain has TRBV19 and TRBJ2-7; 10 positions match TRBD1. Trimming cost V 4 bases and J 4 bases; bases outside gene matches: 7. The CDR3 spans 15 residues. Germline-derived CDR1 and CDR2 are LNHDA and SQIVND (reference sequence). This CDR3 reads CASSSVWDRGYEQYF. CDR3 DNA sequence: TGTGCCAGTAGTAGTGTATGGGACAGGGGTTACGAGCAGTACTTC.

V gene TRBV9 combines with J gene TRBJ1-1; 8 bases agree with TRBD1. This CDR3 has 15 amino acids. CDR1 SGDLS and CDR2 YYNGEE come from the germline V gene. Unmatched junction bases numbered 10, after V lost 3 bases and J lost 6 bases. The CDR3 spells CASSATGASSAEAFF. The CDR3 DNA reads as TGTGCCAGCAGCGCGACAGGGGCCTCCTCGGCTGAAGCTTTCTTT. The whole variable domain, remainder taken from reference TRBV9 and TRBJ1-1, is DSGVTQTPKHLITATGQRVTLRCSPRSGDLSVYWYQQSLDQGLQFLIQYYNGEERAKGNILERFSAQQFPDLHSELNLSSLELGDSALYFCASSATGASSAEAFFGQGTRLTVV.

The chain combines TRBV11-2 with TRBJ2-3; tentatively, D is TRBD1 (5 bases). The CDR3 consists of 13 residues. V lost 0 bases and J 8 bases, leaving 9 bases between the germline ends. Germline V lookup: CDR1 SGHAT, CDR2 FQNNGV. The DNA of the CDR3 is TGTGCCAGCAGCTTAGAGTTAAGGGGTACGCAGTATTTT. It yields the protein CASSLELRGTQYF.

The J gene is TRBJ1-3, the V gene TRBV30, with D tentatively TRBD1 (6 bases). This CDR3 region has 13 residues. Germline V gene sequence: CDR1 GTSNPN, CDR2 SVGIG (reference sequence). Trimming took off 2 bases at V and 3 bases at J, with 8 bases between the two ends. For the CDR3, the DNA is TGTGCCTGGAGTACAGGGATTGGAAACACCATATATTTT. Translated: CAWSTGIGNTIYF.

Of note for this clone: Its ends do not fully match the called genes, so a read error is possible. The rearrangement links TRBV18 to TRBJ1-5; 8 nucleotides align to TRBD1. CDR1 and CDR2 (germline): KGHSH, LQKENI. The CDR3 length is 15 residues. The CDR3 here is CASSRTGYSDQPQHF. CDR3 in DNA: TGTGCCAGCTCAAGGACAGGGTATAGCGATCAGCCCCAGCATTTT.

The chain's CDR3 is CASSGPTSGTYEQYF. The CDR3 bases are TGTGCCAGCAGTGGCCCGACTAGCGGGACCTACGAGCAGTACTTC. This chain joins TRBV6-1 and TRBJ2-7, with 11 bases aligning to TRBD2. The CDR3 extends over 15 amino acids. Per germline, CDR1 MNHNS and CDR2 SASEGT. Germline trimming cut 4 bases from V and 2 bases from J; bases unmatched to any gene: 4.

The chain joins TRBV5-6 to TRBJ1-1, with a possible D match to TRBD1 (5 bases). V dropped 0 bases and J dropped 4 bases, with 19 bases sitting between them. The CDR3 consists of 17 residues. Looked up from germline, CDR1 is SGHDT and CDR2 is YYEEEE. This chain's CDR3 is CASSLDGHLRGTTEAFF. The CDR3 nucleotides are TGTGCCAGCAGCTTGGACGGCCATCTCCGGGGGACCACTGAAGCTTTCTTT.

The chain carries TRBV19 and TRBJ2-1; D ambiguous. The CDR3 loop spans 15 amino acids. Trimming left V 4 bases short and J 0 bases short, with 10 bases between. From germline, CDR1 is LNHDA and CDR2 SQIVND (reference sequence). CDR3 region: CASSTTWSSYNEQFF. Written as DNA, the CDR3 is TGTGCCAGTAGTACTACATGGAGCTCCTACAATGAGCAGTTCTTC.

This chain joins TRBV5-1 and TRBJ1-2; a weak D match, TRBD1 (6 bases). The V end lost 0 bases, the J end lost 5 bases, and 14 bases lay between the germline ends. The germline V gene encodes CDR1 SGHRS and CDR2 YFSETQ. CDR3 length: 15 amino acids. The DNA for the CDR3 is TGCGCCAGCAGCTTGGAGGACAGCTACCCATATGGCTACACCTTC. This codes for CASSLEDSYPYGYTF.

The chain links TRBV5-1 to TRBJ2-7, with D tentatively TRBD1 (6 bases). Trimming removed 0 bases at V and 2 bases at J, with 18 bases between. Germline V gives CDR1 SGHRS, CDR2 YFSETQ. The CDR3 totals 17 residues. This CDR3 reads CASSLAFMRGIAYEQYF. For the CDR3, the DNA is TGCGCCAGCAGCTTGGCCTTCATGAGGGGGATAGCCTACGAGCAGTACTTC.

The chain has TRBV6-5 and TRBJ1-2, with a weak D call TRBD1 (6 bases). CDR1 is MNHEY and CDR2 is SVGAGI in the germline V gene. V lost 6 bases, J lost 0 bases, and 8 bases lay in between. This CDR3 comprises 13 residues. The CDR3 loop reads CASRGQTNYGYTF. CDR3 DNA sequence: TGTGCCAGCAGAGGACAGACTAACTATGGCTACACCTTC.

The chain links TRBV7-8 to TRBJ2-3; TRBD1 agrees at 7 bases. Trimming removed 6 bases from V and 2 bases from J; junction bases left unmatched: 11. Germline loops: CDR1 SGHVS, CDR2 FQNEAQ. The CDR3 runs 16 residues. The CDR3 DNA reads TGTGCCAGCAGGACCTTCGGACAGGCCTCCACAGATACGCAGTATTTT. Translated, it gives CASRTFGQASTDTQYF.

This chain uses TRBV5-1 with TRBJ1-3; unclear D gene. CDR1 is SGHRS and CDR2 is YFSETQ in the germline V gene. CDR3 size: 14 residues. The V gene lost 5 bases and the J gene lost 0 bases, with 9 bases spanning the gap. CDR3 sequence: CASRSVISGNTIYF. DNA of the CDR3: TGCGCCAGCAGATCTGTTATCTCTGGAAACACCATATATTTT.

The chain employs TRBV4-2 and TRBJ2-7; TRBD2 matches at 11 bases. CDR3 length: 15 amino acids. V was pared by 4 bases and J by 3 bases, with 5 bases of the junction left unmatched. Germline values: CDR1 LGHNA, CDR2 YNFKEQ. The CDR3 sequence is CASSLTSGSFYEQYF. The CDR3 nucleotides read TGTGCCAGCAGCCTCACTAGCGGGAGCTTCTACGAGCAGTACTTC.